This is a list of T cell receptor beta chains from one sample in a study of blood T cell repertoires in COVID-19. Measured with immunoSEQ multiplex PCR; TCRdb has only the in-frame clones, and not every one. This sample has about 82,000 clones, with roughly 80% found just once. Sequenced material: peripheral blood. The receptors stem from a man at least 80 years old with active or convalescent COVID-19. Both conserved end residues are part of each CDR3. Each record gives: J gene, V gene, D gene, clone size, CDR3 protein, CDR3 DNA. A D gene is named only where the DNA matches it firmly. Size tells how often a clone was seen (once, few, many) or the class of an expanded clone, and some rows leave it out.

TRBJ1-6,TRBV19,NA,NA,CASSIRGRGKSYNSPLHF,TGTGCCAGTAGTATACGGGGCAGGGGTAAGTCCTATAATTCACCCCTCCACTTT
TRBJ1-2,TRBV27,NA,NA,CASSWVAGANYGYTF,TGTGCCAGCAGTTGGGTCGCGGGGGCTAACTATGGCTACACCTTC
TRBJ2-1,TRBV7-2,NA,NA,CASSRRVDSQTSSYNEQFF,TGTGCCAGCAGCAGACGGGTGGACAGCCAAACGAGCTCCTACAATGAGCAGTTCTTC
TRBJ2-3,TRBV7-3,NA,NA,CASSSLGTDTQYF,TGTGCCAGCAGTTCTCTCGGCACAGATACGCAGTATTTT
TRBJ1-6,TRBV3-1/TRBV3-2,NA,NA,CASSQDWGVSPLHF,TGTGCCAGCAGCCAAGATTGGGGGGTCTCACCCCTCCACTTT
TRBJ2-1,TRBV7-9,NA,NA,CASSFLNEQFF,TGTGCCAGCAGCTTTTTAAATGAGCAGTTCTTC
TRBJ2-2,TRBV9,TRBD1,few,CASSIDRGDRELFF,TGTGCCAGCAGCATAGACAGGGGGGACCGGGAGCTGTTTTTT
TRBJ2-1,TRBV14,NA,NA,CASSHTRYDEQFF,TGTGCCAGCAGCCACACTCGCTACGATGAGCAGTTCTTC
TRBJ1-2,TRBV28,NA,NA,CASRADSILLYGYTF,TGTGCCAGCAGAGCTGACAGCATTTTACTCTATGGCTACACCTTC
TRBJ2-2,TRBV27,TRBD1,NA,CASSFDRVGSGELFF,TGTGCCAGCAGTTTTGACAGGGTCGGTTCCGGGGAGCTGTTTTTT
TRBJ1-1,TRBV7-6,TRBD1,NA,CASSLVGQGVAEAFF,TGTGCCAGCAGCTTAGTCGGACAGGGAGTCGCTGAAGCTTTCTTT
TRBJ2-3,TRBV6-6,TRBD1,few,CASSQTGGTDTQYF,TGTGCCAGCAGCCAGACAGGGGGCACAGATACGCAGTATTTT